This T cell receptor (beta chain) comes out of a study of blood T cell repertoires in COVID-19. Study background: Samples representing acute and convalescent COVID-19 were sourced from the United States, Italy and Spain. T cells, B-cell-depleted T cells, or PBMCs supplied cDNA or gDNA.

Worth noting for this clone: The same CDR3 can be traced to other DNA sequences in this sample.

With V trimmed by 2 bases and J by 5 bases, 6 bases remained unmatched. This CDR3 contains 14 residues. Germline V gene sequence: CDR1 KGHSH, CDR2 LQKENI. Original methodology: Using reference gene primer amplification, nucleated cell counts were estimated. Repertoires were generated with immunoSEQ multiplex PCR, while TCRdb's copy carries only in-frame clones and drops some. V and J calls and clone size are as listed in that table; D and trimming were resolved from the DNA. This sample yields 81,000 or so clones, of which 80% to 90% are seen a single time; about an eighth belongs to the top ten. The TCR comes from a human donor in a cohort sampled during active COVID-19. Material: peripheral blood. J is TRBJ2-7 and V is TRBV18; 7 bases are shared with TRBD1. Written as DNA, the CDR3 is TGTGCCAGCTCACCAGGGCGACAGGGCCACGAGCAGTACTTC. It yields the protein CASSPGRQGHEQYF.